The clone carrying this T cell receptor (beta chain) appeared many times. Its antigen is currently unknown. The V gene end was trimmed by 0 bases and the J gene end by 0 bases; junction bases not matched to a gene: 4. CDR1 is SGHRS and CDR2 is YFSETQ in the germline V gene. There are 16 residues in the CDR3. This sample is part of a study of T cells in Graves' hyperthyroidism and ophthalmopathy. The overall study: Peripheral blood sampling occurred at initial diagnosis, before any treatment. General study findings and limits: Onset of ophthalmopathy came a median roughly 6 months after the model predicted it.

Disease lasting under 3 months, a NOSPECS grade of at least 4, and a Clinical Activity Score of at least 3 were features of the ophthalmopathy patients. Patients showing uncontrolled infection, other autoimmune disease, pregnancy or lactation were ineligible. The source material, RNA transcripts, was used to amplify TCR beta CDR3 regions. HTBI primers were employed in a first-round RT-PCR of the TCR CDR3. Each CDR3 protein is one row after TCRdb ran MiXCR on the multiplex PCR reads. The top ten hold 25% to 30% of the sample, which has about 400,000 distinct CDR3 sequences, over 12% seen once. The receptor's source is a man over 45 with Graves' ophthalmopathy. The V and J genes are TRBV5-1 and TRBJ1-1, with 8 bases lining up with TRBD1. Sequences were obtained from blood. The CDR3 DNA is TGCGCCAGCAGCTTGGGACAGGGGCTCATGAACACTGAAGCTTTCTTT. As protein: CASSLGQGLMNTEAFF.